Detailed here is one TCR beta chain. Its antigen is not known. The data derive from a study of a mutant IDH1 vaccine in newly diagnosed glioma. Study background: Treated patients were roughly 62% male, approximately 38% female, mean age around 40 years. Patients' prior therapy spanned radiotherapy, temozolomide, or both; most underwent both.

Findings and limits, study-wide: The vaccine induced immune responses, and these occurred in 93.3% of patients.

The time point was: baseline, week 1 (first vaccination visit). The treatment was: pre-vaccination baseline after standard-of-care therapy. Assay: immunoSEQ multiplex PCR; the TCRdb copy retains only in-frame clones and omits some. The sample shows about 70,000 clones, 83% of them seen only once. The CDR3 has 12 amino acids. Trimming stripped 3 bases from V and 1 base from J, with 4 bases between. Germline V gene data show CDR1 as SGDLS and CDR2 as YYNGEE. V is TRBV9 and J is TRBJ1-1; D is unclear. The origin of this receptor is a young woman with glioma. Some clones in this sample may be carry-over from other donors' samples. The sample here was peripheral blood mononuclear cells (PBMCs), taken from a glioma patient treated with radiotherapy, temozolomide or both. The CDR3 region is CASSGGNTEAFF. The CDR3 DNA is TGTGCCAGCAGCGGGGGGAACACTGAAGCTTTCTTT.